This T cell receptor beta chain was identified during a study of response to subunit inactivated influenza vaccine. TCRdb ran MiXCR on the RT-PCR reads and lists one entry per CDR3 protein. The data contain under 550,000 distinct CDR3 sequences, roughly 7.6% of them singletons. Concerning this clonotype: The antigen is unknown. A much larger clone differs by one base, so this may be a read error.

The CDR3 consists of 15 residues. Germline CDR1 and CDR2: DFQATT and SNEGSKA (reference sequence). Study results and caveats: Few new T cells, the authors suggested, are recruited by each seasonal influenza vaccination.

The chain recombines TRBV20-1 with TRBJ2-3, with a possible D match to TRBD1 (6 bases). The sequence derives from a man between 50 and 70 years old who received an inactivated influenza vaccine. The sample was PBMCs from blood, taken around 25 months after vaccination. The CDR3 DNA follows: TGCTGTGCGAGGCGGGCAAGGGGGATGACAGATACGCAGTATTTT. This translates into CCARRARGMTDTQYF.